This entry is about one T cell receptor beta chain. What it binds is not known. Antigen-specific CD4+ T cells were expanded (with viral peptide pools) by the ViraFEST assay ahead of sequencing. Subsequent to 10 days of culture, CD4+ T cells were isolated. The participants, recipients of two vaccine doses, got either BNT162b2 or mRNA-1273. V was pared by 6 bases and J by 1 base, with 3 bases of the junction left unmatched. Looked up from germline, CDR1 is WNHNN and CDR2 is SYGVQD (reference sequence). The length of the CDR3 is 14 residues. The data stem from a study of vaccination effects on CD4 cells after COVID-19. Study details: Following the second dose by a median of 72 days, the post-vaccine samples were obtained. Study-wide findings and caveats: The study had few convalescent patients and no early post-infection timepoints.

The data were produced by immunoSEQ multiplex PCR, yet TCRdb's version contains in-frame clones alone and is incomplete. In the table there are approximately 28,000 clones, about 80% of which are singletons. The sequence was obtained from a human donor who received a COVID-19 vaccine. Some clones in this sample may be carry-over from other donors' samples. The V call is TRBV10-1, the J call TRBJ2-3; TRBD2 matches 8 bases. The material was CD4+ T cells from PBMCs cultured with SARS-CoV-2 spike peptides, obtained after COVID-19 vaccination. This CDR3 reads CASSTGGGTDTQYF. CDR3 DNA sequence: TGCGCCAGCAGCACCGGGGGGGGCACAGATACGCAGTATTTT.